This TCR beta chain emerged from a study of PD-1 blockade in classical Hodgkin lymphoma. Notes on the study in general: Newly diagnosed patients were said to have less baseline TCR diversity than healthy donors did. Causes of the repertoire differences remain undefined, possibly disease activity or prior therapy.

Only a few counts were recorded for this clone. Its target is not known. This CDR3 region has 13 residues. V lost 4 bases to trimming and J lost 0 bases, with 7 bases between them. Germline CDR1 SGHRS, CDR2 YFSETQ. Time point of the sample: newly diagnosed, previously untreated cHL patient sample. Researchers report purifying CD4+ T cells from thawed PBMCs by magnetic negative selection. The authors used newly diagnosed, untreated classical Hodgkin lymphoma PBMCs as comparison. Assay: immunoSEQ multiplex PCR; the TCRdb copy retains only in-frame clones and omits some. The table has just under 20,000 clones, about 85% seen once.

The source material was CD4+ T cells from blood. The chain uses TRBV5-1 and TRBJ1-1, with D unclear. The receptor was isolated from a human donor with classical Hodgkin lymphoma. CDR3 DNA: TGCGCCAGCAGCGCCGCCATGAACACTGAAGCTTTCTTT. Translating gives CASSAAMNTEAFF.